The 19 T cell receptor beta chains below were found in one sample sequenced in a study of shared clonotypes between healthy human individuals. Profiling relied on immunoSEQ multiplex PCR, and the TCRdb table lists in-frame clones only, not all of them. The table has around 340,000 clones, more than 60% seen once; the top ten hold 10%. The sequencing input was memory CD4+ T cells sorted from blood. Subset given: CD45RA-negative fraction. Source of these receptors: a man aged 25-40 years in good health.

V is TRBV11-2 and J is TRBJ1-3; 8 nucleotides line up with TRBD1. The CDR3 spans 14 residues. Trimming removed 5 bases from V and 2 bases from J; junction bases left unmatched: 2. The germline gives CDR1 SGHAT, CDR2 FQNNGV. In DNA, the CDR3 is TGTGCCAGCAGCAGGACAGGGACTGGAAACACCATATATTTT. Translating it yields CASSRTGTGNTIYF. Full variable domain (missing parts from reference TRBV11-2 and TRBJ1-3): EAGVAQSPRYKIIEKRQSVAFWCNPISGHATLYWYQQILGQGPKLLIQFQNNGVVDDSQLPKDRFSAERLKGVDSTLKIQPAKLEDSAVYLCASSRTGTGNTIYFGEGSWLTVV.

This clone was seen many times. The V gene is TRBV19, the J gene TRBJ2-3; possibly TRBD2 for D (6 bases). V lost 5 bases and J 4 bases, leaving 16 bases between the germline ends. This CDR3 has 15 residues. Per the germline V gene, CDR1 is LNHDA and CDR2 is SQIVND (reference sequence). In DNA form, the CDR3 reads TGTGCCAGTAGTTGGGGACTCCAGACGGCAGATACGCAGTATTTT. Protein: CASSWGLQTADTQYF.

This clone was seen only a few times. The V gene is TRBV7-9, the J gene TRBJ2-1, with 14 nucleotides matching TRBD2. Germline assignment: CDR1 SEHNR and CDR2 FQNEAQ (reference sequence). J was trimmed by 9 bases and V by 4 bases; bases with no gene match: 17. CDR3 size: 19 residues. The CDR3 DNA follows: TGTGCCAGCAGCTCGGCGGGACTAGCGGGAGTATTTGGGTTCGGTGAGCAGTTCTTC. This codes for CASSSAGLAGVFGFGEQFF.

Worth noting for this clone: This may be a read error: a much more frequent sequence differs by one nucleotide. CDR3 amino acids: CASSQREAKDYEQYF. In DNA, the CDR3 is TGTGCCAGCAGCCAGCGGGAGGCAAAGGACTACGAGCAGTACTTC. V gene TRBV7-9 combines with J gene TRBJ2-7; TRBD2 aligns across 9 bases. Trimming at V came to 5 bases and at J to 3 bases, leaving 8 bases not matched to a gene. The CDR3 totals 15 residues. Germline assignment: CDR1 SEHNR and CDR2 FQNEAQ (reference sequence).

CDR3 nucleotide sequence: TGTGCCAGCAGCCTACCAAGGACTAGCAGCAGGAATGAGCAGTTCTTC. This encodes CASSLPRTSSRNEQFF. The chain links TRBV4-2 to TRBJ2-1, with 8 positions matching TRBD2. The V gene's germline CDR1 is LGHNA and CDR2 YNFKEQ. Trimming at V came to 4 bases and at J to 7 bases, leaving 12 bases not matched to a gene. CDR3 length equals 16 residues.

This clone was picked up one time. This chain connects TRBV12-2 to TRBJ2-3; TRBD2 reflects the table's D call only, with no check against the DNA. TRBV12-2 is a pseudogene locus. The CDR3 covers 22 residues. The CDR3 spells CASRREAPGQGTSGRRPDTQYF. The CDR3 nucleotides are TGTGCAAGTCGCCGGGAGGCCCCCGGACAGGGGACTAGCGGGAGACGTCCAGATACGCAGTATTTT.

This clone was counted at least ten times. The chain has TRBV14 and TRBJ2-7; D is uncertain. Germline CDR1 SGHDN, CDR2 FVKESK. V lost 3 bases and J lost 6, with 12 bases in between. CDR3 size: 13 residues. The CDR3 loop is CASSHAGPGEQYF. The CDR3 nucleotides read TGTGCCAGCAGCCACGCCGGTCCCGGCGAGCAGTACTTC.

The chain has TRBV6-5 and TRBJ1-5, with D possibly TRBD1 on 5 matching bases. CDR3 length: 14 residues. Trimming took off 2 bases at V and 3 bases at J, with 8 bases between the two ends. Germline CDR1 reads MNHEY; CDR2 reads SVGAGI. For the CDR3, the DNA is TGTGCCAGCAGTTACAGGGGAGTCAATCAGCCCCAGCATTTT. Translation: CASSYRGVNQPQHF.

This clone was counted once. This sequence joins TRBV7-8 and TRBJ1-2, with D possibly being TRBD1 (5 bases). Germline CDR1 reads SGHVS; CDR2 reads FQNEAQ. The CDR3 extends over 13 amino acids. Trimming stripped 10 bases from V and 2 bases from J, with 14 bases between. The CDR3: CATTGPSNYGYTF. CDR3 bases: TGTGCCACCACAGGCCCGTCCAACTATGGCTACACCTTC.

This rearrangement joins TRBV27 to TRBJ2-1, with 12 bases aligning to TRBD1. The CDR3 is 15 residues long. V shed 7 bases and J 7 bases; nucleotides not matched to a gene: 8. CDR1 is MNHEY, CDR2 SMNVEV, per germline (reference sequence). In DNA form, the CDR3 reads TGTGCCAGCATCCGTGCGGGACAGGGGGCGAATGAGCAGTTCTTC. This gives the protein CASIRAGQGANEQFF.

This sequence joins TRBV5-1 and TRBJ1-6; TRBD1 matches at 10 bases. Germline V gene sequence: CDR1 SGHRS, CDR2 YFSETQ. V trimming: 5 bases; J trimming: 12 bases; junction bases outside the gene matches: 5. The CDR3 totals 13 residues. The CDR3 DNA sequence: TGCGCCAGCAGAACGGACAGGGGGGAACCCCTCCACTTT. Translated, it gives CASRTDRGEPLHF.

This sequence joins TRBV19 and TRBJ2-7, with D perhaps TRBD2 (5 bases). Germline assignment: CDR1 LNHDA and CDR2 SQIVND (reference sequence). The CDR3 covers 14 residues. Trimming stripped 3 bases from V and 1 base from J, with 10 bases between. The CDR3 sequence is CASSMARESYEQYF. The CDR3 coding sequence is TGTGCCAGTAGTATGGCGAGGGAGTCCTACGAGCAGTACTTC.

The V and J genes are TRBV15 and TRBJ1-5; perhaps TRBD1 as D (5 bases). V dropped 8 bases and J dropped 0 bases, with 8 bases sitting between them. Germline CDR1 and CDR2: LNHNV and YYDKDF (reference sequence). The CDR3 spans 13 residues. The CDR3 DNA reads as TGTGCCACCGCAGGGTCTAGCAATCAGCCCCAGCATTTT. It is translated as CATAGSSNQPQHF.

This clone was seen only a few times. The chain is built from TRBV5-1 and TRBJ1-2; D remains ambiguous. Germline V gene sequence: CDR1 SGHRS, CDR2 YFSETQ. This CDR3 contains 14 residues. V lost 1 base and J lost 4, with 11 bases in between. The CDR3 DNA reads TGCGCCAGCAGCTTGCGGACGGATGTCTATGGCTACACCTTC. Translation gives CASSLRTDVYGYTF.

The V and J genes are TRBV28 and TRBJ1-1, with D unclear. CDR3 length: 13 residues. Trimming left V 5 bases short and J 6 bases short, with 13 bases between. The germline V gene has CDR1 MDHEN and CDR2 SYDVKM. The CDR3 sequence is CASSVTADPEAFF. The CDR3 region has the DNA TGTGCCAGCAGTGTGACCGCGGACCCTGAAGCTTTCTTT.

This clone has more than one count but fewer than ten. The V and J genes are TRBV5-6 and TRBJ1-1, with TRBD1 as a possible D gene (5 bases). Germline values: CDR1 SGHDT, CDR2 YYEEEE. The CDR3 sequence is 14 residues long. The V end was cut by 4 bases, the J end by 0 bases, with 10 bases between. CDR3 residues: CASSLLTVNTEAFF. The CDR3 coding sequence is TGTGCCAGCAGCCTTCTGACAGTGAACACTGAAGCTTTCTTT.

The chain has TRBV29-1 and TRBJ2-3; 10 nucleotides align to TRBD1. Germline CDR1 is SQVTM and CDR2 is ANQGSEA. J gave up 7 bases and V 4 bases, and 5 bases lay outside the gene matches. This CDR3 is built from 13 residues. The DNA for the CDR3 is TGCAGCGTTGTGGGACAGGGGTTTTATACGCAGTATTTT. Residues: CSVVGQGFYTQYF.

The chain uses TRBV18 and TRBJ1-5, with 7 bases fitting TRBD1. The CDR3 has 15 amino acids. Germline V gives CDR1 KGHSH, CDR2 LQKENI. V was pared by 3 bases and J by 5 bases, with 7 bases of the junction left unmatched. The CDR3 is CASSPRQGHDQPQHF. CDR3 bases: TGTGCCAGCTCACCGAGACAGGGCCACGATCAGCCCCAGCATTTT.

The sample holds a few counts of this clone. The rearrangement links TRBV5-1 to TRBJ2-5; TRBD1 matches 8 bases. The CDR3 runs to 15 residues. Looked up from germline, CDR1 is SGHRS and CDR2 is YFSETQ. Trimming at V came to 3 bases and at J to 1 base, leaving 5 bases not matched to a gene. The CDR3 sequence is CASSSRQGIQETQYF. In DNA, the CDR3 is TGCGCCAGCAGCTCCCGACAGGGGATCCAAGAGACCCAGTACTTC.